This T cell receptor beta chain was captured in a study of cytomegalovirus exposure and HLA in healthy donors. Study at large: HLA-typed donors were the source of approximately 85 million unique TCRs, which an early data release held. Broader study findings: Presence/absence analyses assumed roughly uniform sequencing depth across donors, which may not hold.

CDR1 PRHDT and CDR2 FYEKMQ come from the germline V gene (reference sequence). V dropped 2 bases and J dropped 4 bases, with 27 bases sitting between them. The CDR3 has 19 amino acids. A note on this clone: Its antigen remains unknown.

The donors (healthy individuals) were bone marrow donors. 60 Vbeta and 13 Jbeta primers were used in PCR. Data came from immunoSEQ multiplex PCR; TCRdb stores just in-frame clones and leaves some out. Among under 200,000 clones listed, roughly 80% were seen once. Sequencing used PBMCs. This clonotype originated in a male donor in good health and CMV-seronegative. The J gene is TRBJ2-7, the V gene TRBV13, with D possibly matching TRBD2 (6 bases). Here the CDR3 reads CASSLSGAGRDTARYEQYF. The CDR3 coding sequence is TGTGCCAGCAGCTTATCAGGTGCCGGGCGGGATACCGCCCGTTACGAGCAGTACTTC.